The rows below give T cell receptor beta chains drawn from one sample of a study of cytomegalovirus exposure and HLA in healthy donors. The protocol was immunoSEQ multiplex PCR, while the TCRdb copy is restricted to in-frame clones and leaves out a portion. This table has more than 95,000 clones, about three quarters appearing once. Sequenced: PBMCs. The receptors here all came from a young man in good health and CMV-seronegative. Both conserved end residues are part of each CDR3. D genes are given only for firm matches. Clone size is stated in some rows and not others, as once, few, many or a class when expanded.

d_call j_call v_call clone_size cdr3_aa cdr3_nt
TRBD1 TRBJ2-7 TRBV5-1 few CASSPRGQTYEQYF TGCGCCAGCAGCCCCCGGGGACAGACCTACGAGCAGTACTTC
TRBD1 TRBJ2-2 TRBV28 NA CASAYWTGSGELFF TGTGCCAGCGCCTATTGGACAGGCTCCGGGGAGCTGTTTTTT
TRBD1 TRBJ1-2 TRBV5-1 few CASSESRTGVQGYTF TGCGCCAGCTCGGAGTCCAGGACAGGGGTACAGGGCTACACCTTC
TRBD2 TRBJ2-7 TRBV5-1 NA CASSLAGGGREQYF TGCGCCAGCAGCTTGGCCGGGGGGGGTAGGGAGCAGTACTTC
NA TRBJ2-7 TRBV2 NA CASSAVQQGIEQYF TGTGCCAGCAGTGCTGTACAGCAGGGGATCGAGCAGTACTTC
TRBD1 TRBJ2-5 TRBV4-2 NA CASSQLPQGNGETQYF TGTGCCAGCAGCCAACTCCCACAGGGGAATGGGGAGACCCAGTACTTC
TRBD2 TRBJ2-7 TRBV7-9 few CASSLLAGGRHEQYF TGTGCCAGCAGCTTACTAGCGGGGGGGCGACACGAGCAGTACTTC
NA TRBJ1-5 TRBV2 few CASSELVEAGQPQHF TGTGCCAGCAGTGAATTGGTTGAAGCCGGGCAGCCCCAGCATTTT
NA TRBJ2-7 TRBV6-1 few CASIRGLAYEQYF TGTGCCAGCATACGGGGTTTGGCCTACGAGCAGTACTTC
NA TRBJ1-6 TRBV4-3 NA CASSLRQSSYNSPLHF TGCGCCAGCAGCCTCCGACAGAGCTCCTATAATTCACCCCTCCACTTT
NA TRBJ2-3 TRBV10-1 NA CASSEAVGTDTQYF TGCGCCAGCAGTGAGGCGGTTGGCACAGATACGCAGTATTTT
NA TRBJ2-7 TRBV11-2 NA CASSLLGSLYEQYF TGTGCCAGCAGCTTGTTGGGCAGTCTCTACGAGCAGTACTTC
NA TRBJ2-7 TRBV10-3 NA CAISEPGGHEQYF TGTGCCATCAGTGAACCGGGGGGCCACGAGCAGTACTTC
TRBD1 TRBJ2-5 TRBV2 NA CASSVNPRDRKETQYF TGTGCCAGCAGTGTAAACCCGCGGGACAGGAAAGAGACCCAGTACTTC
NA TRBJ1-5 TRBV30 NA CAWSHDGNNQPQHF TGTGCCTGGAGTCACGACGGGAATAATCAGCCCCAGCATTTT
NA TRBJ1-2 TRBV6-5 few CAAAKREDYGYTF TGTGCCGCCGCGAAGAGGGAAGACTATGGCTACACCTTC
TRBD2 TRBJ2-5 TRBV2 NA CASSATSGRQETQYF TGTGCCAGCAGTGCGACTAGCGGGAGACAAGAGACCCAGTACTTC
NA TRBJ2-7 TRBV30 NA CAWSEGVYEQYF TGTGCCTGGAGTGAGGGGGTCTACGAGCAGTACTTC
NA TRBJ1-1 TRBV5-1 few CASSLQPTASEAFF TGCGCCAGCAGCCTGCAACCGACAGCCTCTGAAGCTTTCTTT
NA TRBJ1-5 TRBV4-1 NA CASSQVEGLGNQPQHF TGCGCCAGCAGCCAAGTTGAGGGACTCGGTAATCAGCCCCAGCATTTT
NA TRBJ2-5 TRBV27 NA CASSLSPGEGETQYF TGTGCCAGCAGTTTATCCCCAGGGGAGGGGGAGACCCAGTACTTC
NA TRBJ1-1 TRBV7-6 NA CASSRSGGGLNTEAFF TGTGCCAGCAGCCGCAGTGGGGGGGGGTTGAACACTGAAGCTTTCTTT
NA TRBJ2-3 TRBV20-1 NA CSARVGDTQYF TGCAGTGCTAGAGTCGGGGATACGCAGTATTTT
TRBD1 TRBJ1-1 TRBV5-1 NA CASSMGQGISEAFF TGCGCCAGCAGCATGGGACAGGGGATTTCTGAAGCTTTCTTT
NA TRBJ2-1 TRBV4-2 NA CASSQKGGDNEQFF TGTGCCAGCAGCCAAAAGGGGGGGGACAATGAGCAGTTCTTC
TRBD2 TRBJ2-5 TRBV5-1 NA CASSSGGQALQETQYF TGCGCCAGCAGTTCGGGAGGGCAGGCGCTTCAAGAGACCCAGTACTTC
TRBD2 TRBJ2-3 TRBV18 NA CASSRSGSRTDTQYF TGTGCCAGCTCTCGAAGCGGGAGCCGCACAGATACGCAGTATTTT
TRBD1 TRBJ1-2 TRBV7-3 NA CASSLSPGTGIYGYTF TGTGCCAGCAGCTTAAGTCCCGGGACAGGGATCTATGGCTACACCTTC
TRBD2 TRBJ2-7 TRBV5-1 NA CASSTDGTSPYEQYF TGCGCCAGCAGCACGGACGGGACTAGCCCCTACGAGCAGTACTTC